This record covers a single T cell receptor (beta chain). The antigen remains undetermined. In a library made to pick up alpha chains, this beta chain is a stray read with a size that means little. The time point was: sample taken at primary tumor resection. The data belong to a study of spatial heterogeneity in lung cancer. Study-wide results and caveats: Tracking of tumor mutation counts was seen in expanded intratumoral alpha and beta TCR counts.

TCRdb called the 5' RACE reads again in MiXCR, with one record for every CDR3 protein. The sample shows about 6,800 distinct CDR3 sequences, 14% of them seen only once. The CDR3 covers 13 residues. V lost 1 base, J lost 4 bases, and 7 bases lay in between. This receptor was identified in a male donor with early-stage non-small cell lung cancer. J is TRBJ1-2 and V is TRBV12-3 or TRBV12-4, with no clear D. Sequenced here: lung tumor tissue, sampled at surgery. CDR3 residues: CASSLGRGYGYTF. CDR3 DNA: TGTGCCAGCAGTTTAGGTAGAGGCTATGGCTACACCTTC.